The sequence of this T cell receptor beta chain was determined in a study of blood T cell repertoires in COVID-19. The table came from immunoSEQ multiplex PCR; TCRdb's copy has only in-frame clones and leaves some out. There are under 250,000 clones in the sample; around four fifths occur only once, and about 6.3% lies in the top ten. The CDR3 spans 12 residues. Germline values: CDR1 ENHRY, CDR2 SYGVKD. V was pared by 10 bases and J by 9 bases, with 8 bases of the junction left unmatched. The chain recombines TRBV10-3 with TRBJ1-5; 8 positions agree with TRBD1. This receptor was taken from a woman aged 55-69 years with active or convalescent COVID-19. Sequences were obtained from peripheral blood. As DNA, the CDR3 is TGTGCCACTGGACAGGGCGCCGGGCCCCAGCATTTT. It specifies CATGQGAGPQHF.